This T cell receptor beta chain derives from a study of OX40 agonist ivuxolimab in advanced cancers. Across the whole study: While on treatment, patients had intravenous ivuxolimab at 0.01 to 10 mg/kg every 2 weeks.

Germline V lookup: CDR1 MNHEY, CDR2 SMNVEV (reference sequence). V dropped 3 bases and J dropped 4 bases, with 16 bases sitting between them. The CDR3 is made up of 16 amino acids. TCRdb's table, derived via immunoSEQ multiplex PCR, lists solely in-frame clones and lacks some. Found here are 55,000 to 70,000 clones, around 83% of them singletons; the top ten hold 3% to 4%. This sequence was found in an adult with an advanced solid tumor such as melanoma, head and neck, liver or kidney cancer. The chain links TRBV27 to TRBJ2-1; maybe TRBD1 (5 bases). This material consisted of CD4+ or CD8+ T cells sorted from blood, taken in a trial of the OX40 agonist ivuxolimab. The CDR3 loop reads CASSFRGQTPYNEQFF. The CDR3 bases are TGTGCCAGCAGTTTTCGCGGACAAACCCCTTACAATGAGCAGTTCTTC.